This is a list of T cell receptor beta chains from one sample in a study of T-cell reconstitution after alpha-beta-depleted transplantation in children. TCRdb independently ran MiXCR on the PCR reads; one entry per CDR3 protein. The sample lists fewer than 550,000 distinct CDR3 sequences, roughly an eighth occurring once. The sequencing here drew on PBMCs, mostly from graft donor cells, taken 180 days after TCRalphabeta/CD19-depleted stem cell transplant. These receptors were taken from a female patient between 2 and 15 years old who had a stem cell transplant for aplastic anemia, so the T cells may come from the graft donor. CDR3s include the opening cysteine and the closing phenylalanine or tryptophan. The D gene is left open where the match is weak. Some rows have no size entry. The others give once, few or many, or a class for an expanded clone.

. TRBJ2-7 13 TRBV29-1 . CSVLRGFNREQYF TGCAGCGTTCTAAGGGGTTTCAACAGGGAGCAGTACTTC
. TRBJ2-3 15 TRBV28 . CASSLRTVWADTQYF TGTGCCAGCAGTCTCCGGACAGTTTGGGCAGATACGCAGTATTTT
few TRBJ2-3 16 TRBV20-1 . CSARDRRGLGTDTQYF TGCAGTGCTAGAGATCGAAGAGGTCTGGGGACAGATACGCAGTATTTT
few TRBJ2-1 15 TRBV5-1 . CASSLRRVVKNEQFF TGCGCCAGCAGCTTGAGGCGGGTTGTCAAAAATGAGCAGTTCTTC
. TRBJ1-2 15 TRBV28 TRBD1 CASTFRPGQDRGYTF TGTGCCAGCACCTTCAGACCGGGACAGGATAGAGGCTACACCTTC
. TRBJ1-1 14 TRBV20-1 . CSARDYTGFTEAFF TGCAGTGCTAGAGATTATACAGGCTTTACTGAAGCTTTCTTT
many TRBJ1-4 14 TRBV5-1 . CATKRDSTNEKLFF TGCGCCACCAAACGGGACTCCACTAATGAAAAACTGTTTTTT
many TRBJ1-1 15 TRBV28 TRBD1 CASNLAATGGTEAFF TGTGCCAGCAACTTGGCGGCGACAGGGGGCACTGAAGCTTTCTTT
few TRBJ2-1 15 TRBV5-1 . CASSYGLYGADEQFF TGCGCCAGCAGCTATGGTCTATATGGAGCGGATGAGCAGTTCTTC
. TRBJ1-1 15 TRBV5-4 . CASSPPFVGGTEAFF TGTGCCAGCAGCCCGCCCTTCGTTGGGGGCACTGAAGCTTTCTTT
few TRBJ2-2 15 TRBV5-1 . CASSLAARNTGELFF TGCGCCAGCAGCTTGGCGGCACGTAACACCGGGGAGCTGTTTTTT
once TRBJ2-2 12 TRBV6-2/TRBV6-3 . CASSSRGGELFF TGTGCCAGCAGTTCCCGGGGGGGGGAGCTGTTTTTT
. TRBJ2-7 13 TRBV16 . CASSQADSYEQYF TGTGCCAGCAGCCAAGCGGACAGCTACGAGCAGTACTTC
. TRBJ2-3 15 TRBV18 . CASSPRLVGTDTQYF TGTGCCAGCTCACCGCGACTAGTTGGCACAGATACGCAGTATTTT
. TRBJ2-2 15 TRBV30 . CAWSDASRNTGELFF TGTGCCTGGAGTGACGCCTCAAGGAACACCGGGGAGCTGTTTTTT
many TRBJ2-1 16 TRBV12-3/TRBV12-4 TRBD1 CASSFWTGTGNDEQFF TGTGCCAGCAGTTTTTGGACGGGGACAGGGAATGATGAGCAGTTCTTC
. TRBJ2-5 13 TRBV20-1 . CSARTAIQETQYF TGCAGTGCCAGGACGGCGATCCAAGAGACCCAGTACTTC